Below, 30 T cell receptor beta chains from the same sample are listed, as sequenced in a study of vaccination and CD4 T cells after COVID-19. Each CDR3 protein gets one entry after TCRdb re-called the PCR reads with MiXCR. The sample lists some 20,000 distinct CDR3 sequences; 58% were seen once. The sample here was CD4+ T cells from blood, taken before SARS-CoV-2 vaccination. The origin of the receptors is a human donor who had recovered from COVID-19.

The chain recombines TRBV5-4 with TRBJ2-7; 7 nucleotides line up with TRBD1. Unmatched junction bases numbered 11, after V lost 1 base and J lost 7 bases. The germline V gene encodes CDR1 SGHNT and CDR2 YYREEE (reference sequence). The CDR3 runs to 15 residues. CDR3 sequence: CASSLRSRGSGEQYF. CDR3 DNA: TGTGCCAGCAGCTTGCGGTCCAGGGGGTCGGGAGAGCAGTACTTC.

This clonotype was seen only once. The genes are TRBV20-1 and TRBJ2-1; D not resolved. Germline V gene lookup returns CDR1 DFQATT and CDR2 SNEGSKA (reference sequence). The germline V and J ends were trimmed by 3 bases and 0 bases, with 9 bases remaining between them. The CDR3 has 14 residues. The CDR3 nucleotides read TGCAGTGCTAGCGACGGCAGCTCCTACAATGAGCAGTTCTTC. Encoded protein: CSASDGSSYNEQFF.

This clonotype showed up just a few times. The chain combines TRBV27 with TRBJ2-4; TRBD2 matches at 7 bases. Per the germline V gene, CDR1 is MNHEY and CDR2 is SMNVEV (reference sequence). V trimming: 9 bases; J trimming: 6 bases; junction bases outside the gene matches: 11. The CDR3 is 14 amino acids. CDR3 residues: CARQAGGGPNIQYF. The CDR3 bases are TGTGCCAGACAGGCCGGCGGGGGACCAAACATTCAGTACTTC.

A single count supports this clonotype. The gene calls are TRBV27 and TRBJ2-1; 9 bases fit TRBD1. The V gene's germline CDR1 is MNHEY and CDR2 SMNVEV (reference sequence). This CDR3 has 17 amino acids. J gave up 3 bases and V 2 bases, and 8 bases lay outside the gene matches. The chain's CDR3 is CASSLGPPGQGYNEQFF. The CDR3 bases are TGTGCCAGCAGTTTAGGCCCACCGGGACAGGGCTACAATGAGCAGTTCTTC.

V and J are TRBV28 and TRBJ1-2; TRBD1 aligns across 8 bases. V lost 5 bases to trimming and J lost 5 bases; unmatched junction nucleotides: 4. The germline CDR1 and CDR2 sequences are MDHEN and SYDVKM. This CDR3 has 13 amino acids. CDR3 sequence: CASSQTGVYGYTF. The CDR3, as DNA: TGTGCCAGCAGTCAGACAGGGGTTTATGGCTACACCTTC.

The chain has TRBV6-2 or TRBV6-3 and TRBJ2-7; 9 bases fit TRBD1. Looked up from germline, CDR1 is MNHEY and CDR2 is SVGEGT. Trimming cost V 10 bases and J 0 bases; bases outside gene matches: 4. This CDR3 contains 13 residues. The CDR3 nucleotides are TGTGCCACGACAGGGGGGAGCTCCTACGAGCAGTACTTC. It specifies CATTGGSSYEQYF.

J is TRBJ1-5 and V is TRBV18; D ambiguous. With 3 bases removed from V and 4 bases from J, the gap between germline ends came to 13 bases. Germline values: CDR1 KGHSH, CDR2 LQKENI. The CDR3 extends over 15 amino acids. CDR3 loop: CASSPGLLSNQPQHF. The CDR3 nucleotides are TGTGCCAGCTCACCCGGACTGCTTTCGAATCAGCCCCAGCATTTT.

The gene calls are TRBV7-9 and TRBJ2-2; TRBD1 aligns across 8 bases. J gave up 5 bases and V 3 bases, and 11 bases lay outside the gene matches. In germline, CDR1 is SEHNR, CDR2 FQNEAQ (reference sequence). CDR3 size: 17 residues. CDR3 sequence: CASSFRGRIGRTGELFF. The CDR3 nucleotides read TGTGCCAGCAGCTTCAGGGGGCGAATTGGAAGGACCGGGGAGCTGTTTTTT.

The V call is TRBV6-1, the J call TRBJ1-5, with 8 bases fitting TRBD1. Germline trimming cut 6 bases from V and 3 bases from J; bases unmatched to any gene: 10. The length of the CDR3 is 16 residues. Germline lookup yields CDR1 MNHNS and CDR2 SASEGT. The CDR3 DNA sequence: TGTGCCAGCAGCGACAATAGACAGGGGATCAATCAGCCCCAGCATTTT. Its protein product is CASSDNRQGINQPQHF.

This clonotype came up a few times. V gene TRBV11-3 combines with J gene TRBJ2-3; 10 positions match TRBD2. V shed 5 bases and J 0 bases; nucleotides not matched to a gene: 8. The CDR3 is 17 amino acids. The germline V gene has CDR1 SGHNT and CDR2 YENEEA. Here the CDR3 reads CASSLTSGLASTDTQYF. CDR3 bases: TGTGCCAGCAGCCTAACCTCGGGACTAGCGAGCACAGATACGCAGTATTTT. The variable domain in full, with the rest retrieved from reference TRBV11-3 and TRBJ2-3, is EAGVVQSPRYKIIEKKQPVAFWCNPISGHNTLYWYLQNLGQGPELLIRYENEEAVDDSQLPKDRFSAERLKGVDSTLKIQPAELGDSAVYLCASSLTSGLASTDTQYFGPGTRLTVL.

The CDR3 sequence is CASSPDVSASGNTIYF. In DNA form, the CDR3 reads TGTGCCAGCAGCCCAGATGTCTCTGCCTCTGGAAACACCATATATTTT. V gene TRBV7-2 combines with J gene TRBJ1-3; no reliable D call. CDR1 is SGHTA, CDR2 FQGNSA, per germline. The CDR3 has 16 residues. V lost 5 bases to trimming and J lost 0 bases, with 14 bases between them.

The chain employs TRBV24-1 and TRBJ2-5, with 10 positions matching TRBD1. V shed 2 bases, J shed 4 bases, and the junction held 15 bases outside the gene matches. Germline values: CDR1 KGHDR, CDR2 SFDVKD. The CDR3 runs 19 residues. CDR3 region: CATSDSRGQGRKVRETQYF. For the CDR3, the DNA is TGTGCCACCAGTGATTCCCGGGGACAGGGGAGGAAAGTTAGAGAGACCCAGTACTTC.

A few counts support this clonotype. The junction and the germline gene differ at one end; a read error may be behind it. The chain links TRBV15 to TRBJ1-5; no clear D. CDR1 and CDR2 (germline): LNHNV, YYDKDF (reference sequence). The CDR3 has 13 residues. Written as DNA, the CDR3 is TGTGCCACCAGCAGAGAGTTGTCAAGAAATAGGAATTTT. Translating it yields CATSRELSRNRNF. Using reference TRBV15 and TRBJ1-5 for the parts outside the CDR3, the full variable domain is DAMVIQNPRYQVTQFGKPVTLSCSQTLNHNVMYWYQQKSSQAPKLLFHYYDKDFNNEADTPDNFQSRRPNTSFCFLDIRSPGLGDTAMYLCATSRELSRNRNFGDGTRLSIL.

This rearrangement joins TRBV27 to TRBJ2-6; D unclear. Germline V gene data show CDR1 as MNHEY and CDR2 as SMNVEV (reference sequence). Trimming cost V 6 bases and J 2 bases, with 11 bases left between them. The CDR3 runs to 15 residues. CDR3 region: CASSPESTGANVLTF. As DNA, the CDR3 is TGTGCCAGCAGCCCCGAAAGTACTGGGGCCAACGTCCTGACTTTC.

This clonotype turned up a few times. The chain joins TRBV7-2 to TRBJ2-1; 8 bases are a match to TRBD2. Germline V lookup: CDR1 SGHTA, CDR2 FQGNSA. The CDR3 runs to 16 residues. V lost 5 bases and J lost 11; bases outside the gene matches: 17. The CDR3 sequence: CASSLMPTSGLGQQFF. CDR3 coding DNA: TGTGCCAGCAGCCTAATGCCAACTAGCGGCCTCGGTCAGCAGTTCTTC.

This clonotype has a handful of counts. J is TRBJ2-5 and V is TRBV7-2; D remains unclear. V was cut by 8 bases and J by 1 base, with 14 bases left in between. Germline assignment: CDR1 SGHTA and CDR2 FQGNSA. The CDR3 consists of 14 residues. As DNA, the CDR3 is TGTGCCAGCCAACGAACAGAGGCCCAAGAGACCCAGTACTTC. Its protein is CASQRTEAQETQYF.

The chain employs TRBV2 and TRBJ1-1, with D unclear. V lost 6 bases and J 6 bases, leaving 14 bases between the germline ends. The germline V gene encodes CDR1 SNHLY and CDR2 FYNNEI. The CDR3 loop spans 13 amino acids. For the CDR3, the DNA is TGTGCCAGCAGCTCTACAGTGTTTTCTGAAGCTTTCTTT. It codes for CASSSTVFSEAFF.

The chain carries TRBV6-1 and TRBJ2-7, with 12 positions matching TRBD2. V dropped 1 base and J dropped 2; count of bases not matched to a gene: 0. CDR1 is MNHNS and CDR2 is SASEGT in the germline V gene. The CDR3 is made up of 15 amino acids. CDR3 amino acids: CASSEGLAGAYEQYF. The DNA for the CDR3 is TGTGCCAGCAGTGAAGGACTAGCGGGAGCCTACGAGCAGTACTTC.

V is TRBV7-9 and J is TRBJ1-3; D not certain. The CDR3 consists of 13 residues. The germline V and J ends were trimmed by 1 base and 4 bases, with 5 bases remaining between them. Germline CDR1 SEHNR, CDR2 FQNEAQ (reference sequence). The CDR3 bases are TGTGCCAGCAGCTTAGGTATCGGAAACACCATATATTTT. Protein product: CASSLGIGNTIYF.

V is TRBV6-1 and J is TRBJ2-7; D possibly matches TRBD1 or TRBD2 (6 bases each). CDR1 is MNHNS and CDR2 is SASEGT in the germline V gene. The V and J ends lost 7 bases and 2 bases respectively, with 24 bases between them. This CDR3 has 17 amino acids. CDR3 sequence: CASTPRGGREGAYEQYF. CDR3 nucleotide sequence: TGTGCCAGCACCCCGAGAGGGGGGCGGGAAGGTGCCTACGAGCAGTACTTC.

The chain links TRBV30 to TRBJ1-5; perhaps TRBD1 as D (5 bases). V lost 0 bases, J lost 1 base, and 13 bases lay in between. Per germline, CDR1 GTSNPN and CDR2 SVGIG (reference sequence). The CDR3 has 16 residues. The CDR3 sequence: CAWSVRGWGSNQPQHF. The CDR3 DNA sequence: TGTGCCTGGAGTGTACGAGGTTGGGGGAGCAATCAGCCCCAGCATTTT.

This clonotype was counted a few times. The chain carries TRBV24-1 and TRBJ2-3; D uncertain. Germline assignment: CDR1 KGHDR and CDR2 SFDVKD. Trimming took 5 bases from V and 8 from J, leaving 7 bases between them. The CDR3 extends over 11 amino acids. In DNA, the CDR3 is TGTGCCACCAGTGTATCAACTACGCAGTATTTT. Its protein is CATSVSTTQYF.

In its sample, this clonotype was seen a few times. The V gene is TRBV28, the J gene TRBJ2-2, with D possibly matching TRBD2 (7 bases). V dropped 2 bases and J dropped 4 bases, with 11 bases sitting between them. The CDR3 has 15 residues. Per the germline V gene, CDR1 is MDHEN and CDR2 is SYDVKM. This CDR3 reads CASSLGGALTGELFF. In nucleotides, the CDR3 is TGTGCCAGCAGTTTAGGGGGGGCCCTCACCGGGGAGCTGTTTTTT.

The chain recombines TRBV28 with TRBJ2-3, with D perhaps matching TRBD2 (6 bases). V was pared by 9 bases and J by 5 bases, with 18 bases between. There are 14 residues in the CDR3. Per the germline V gene, CDR1 is MDHEN and CDR2 is SYDVKM. The CDR3 is CASLPGLMLDTQYF. The CDR3 DNA is TGTGCCAGTCTCCCGGGACTGATGTTAGATACGCAGTATTTT.

The chain has TRBV25-1 and TRBJ2-3; D is undetermined. This CDR3 is built from 14 residues. Trimming removed 3 bases at V and 6 bases at J, with 13 bases between. Germline V CDR1 and CDR2: MGHDK, SYGVNS. The DNA of the CDR3 is TGTGCCAGCAGTGAGCAGGCCGCGGTTGATACGCAGTATTTT. Protein sequence: CASSEQAAVDTQYF.

In DNA form, the CDR3 reads TGTGCCAGCAGCTTACTTAGCGCAGATACGCAGTATTTT. This codes for CASSLLSADTQYF. The rearrangement joins TRBV7-3 to TRBJ2-3; D is perhaps TRBD2 (5 bases). Germline V gene data show CDR1 as SGHTA and CDR2 as FQGTGA. The CDR3 contains 13 residues. Trimming removed 2 bases from V and 4 bases from J, with 7 bases in between.

The rearrangement links TRBV7-8 to TRBJ2-2, with TRBD1 as a possible D gene (5 bases). The germline V and J ends were trimmed by 9 bases and 6 bases, with 23 bases remaining between them. Germline V CDR1 and CDR2: SGHVS, FQNEAQ. There are 16 residues in the CDR3. CDR3 coding DNA: TGTGCCAGTGGGTCAGGGCAGGGCAGTAACCCCGGGGAGCTGTTTTTT. Translated: CASGSGQGSNPGELFF.

The CDR3 spells CASSEGGAVDYGYTF. Here the CDR3 DNA reads TGTGCCAGCAGTGAAGGGGGCGCGGTCGACTATGGCTACACCTTC. J is TRBJ1-2 and V is TRBV6-1, with D possibly TRBD1 on 5 matching bases. The CDR3 is 15 amino acids. Per germline, CDR1 MNHNS and CDR2 SASEGT. V lost 1 base and J lost 3, with 12 bases in between.

V usage is TRBV19 and J usage is TRBJ2-6; no firm D call. Germline V gene sequence: CDR1 LNHDA, CDR2 SQIVND (reference sequence). The CDR3 length is 13 residues. V dropped 7 bases and J dropped 2 bases, with 6 bases sitting between them. CDR3: CASKEPGANVLTF. The CDR3 coding sequence is TGTGCCAGTAAGGAACCTGGGGCCAACGTCCTGACTTTC.

V and J are TRBV10-3 and TRBJ2-5, with D perhaps given as TRBD1 or TRBD2 (5 bases each). The CDR3 runs 14 residues. CDR1 and CDR2 from the germline V gene are ENHRY and SYGVKD. V lost 2 bases, J lost 5 bases, and 12 bases lay in between. The CDR3 DNA follows: TGTGCCATCAGTGAGCGAGGGGTGATGGAGACCCAGTACTTC. It yields the protein CAISERGVMETQYF.